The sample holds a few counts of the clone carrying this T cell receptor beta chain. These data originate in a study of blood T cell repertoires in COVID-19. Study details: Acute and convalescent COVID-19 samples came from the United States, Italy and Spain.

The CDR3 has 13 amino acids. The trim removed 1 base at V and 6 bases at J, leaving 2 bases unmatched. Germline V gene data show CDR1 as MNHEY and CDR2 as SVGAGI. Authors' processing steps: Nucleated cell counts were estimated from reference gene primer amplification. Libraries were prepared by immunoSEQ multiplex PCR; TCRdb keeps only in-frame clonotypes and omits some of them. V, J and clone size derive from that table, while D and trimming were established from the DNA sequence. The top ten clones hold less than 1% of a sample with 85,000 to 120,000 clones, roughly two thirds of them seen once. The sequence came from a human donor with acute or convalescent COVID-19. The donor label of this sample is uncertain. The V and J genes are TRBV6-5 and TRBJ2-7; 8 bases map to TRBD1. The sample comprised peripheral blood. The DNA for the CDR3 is TGTGCCAGCAGTTACTGGACAGGGTCCGAGCAGTACTTC. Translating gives CASSYWTGSEQYF.